The present T cell receptor (beta chain) was sequenced within a study of blood T cell repertoires in COVID-19. Sequenced by immunoSEQ multiplex PCR; TCRdb stores in-frame clones only, minus some. The sample lists 200,000 to 250,000 clones, around four fifths occurring once. The CDR3 spans 12 residues. Germline CDR1 and CDR2: SGHTS and YDEGEE. V was pared by 7 bases and J by 6 bases, with 10 bases between. Sample: peripheral blood. The receptor comes from a woman older than 75 with active or convalescent COVID-19. J is TRBJ2-2 and V is TRBV5-8; tentative D call: TRBD2 (7 bases). The CDR3 DNA reads TGTGCCAGCCAGGGGAGGGCCGGGGAGCTGTTTTTT. Its translation: CASQGRAGELFF.